This passage covers 20 T cell receptor beta chains from one sample sequenced in a study of blood T cell repertoires in COVID-19. This table comes from immunoSEQ multiplex PCR, and its TCRdb copy is limited to in-frame clones, with some not included. The sample carries approximately 70,000 clones, about 70% recorded once. The sequenced material came from peripheral blood. The receptors shown here come from a woman between 70 and 85 years old with acute or convalescent COVID-19.

The chain recombines TRBV9 with TRBJ2-1; D is possibly TRBD2 (5 bases). Trimming left V 0 bases short and J 13 bases short, with 14 bases between. Looked up from germline, CDR1 is SGDLS and CDR2 is YYNGEE. The CDR3 extends over 13 amino acids. CDR3 nucleotides: TGTGCCAGCAGCGTAGAGCGGAGAGGTGGTCAGTTCTTC. This translates into CASSVERRGGQFF.

The chain joins TRBV29-1 to TRBJ1-6; 7 bases line up with TRBD1. Per the germline V gene, CDR1 is SQVTM and CDR2 is ANQGSEA. The junction had 8 bases not matched to a gene; V was cut back by 6 bases and J by 9 bases. This CDR3 has 13 residues. This CDR3 reads CSVRGVGGSPLHF. The CDR3 nucleotides read TGCAGCGTCAGGGGGGTTGGGGGTTCACCCCTCCACTTT.

V usage is TRBV3-1 (or the pseudogene TRBV3-2) and J usage is TRBJ2-3, with a tentative D call TRBD1 (5 bases). The CDR3 consists of 16 residues. Per the germline V gene, CDR1 is LGHDT and CDR2 is YNNKEL (reference sequence). Trimming removed 4 bases from V and 2 bases from J, with 16 bases in between. For the CDR3, the DNA is TGTGCCAGCAGCCGCCGACCCCTAGGACACACAGATACGCAGTATTTT. This codes for CASSRRPLGHTDTQYF.

This clone appeared a few times. The gene calls are TRBV7-2 and TRBJ2-2; 11 positions match TRBD2. Trimming took 3 bases from V and 5 from J; bases not matched to a gene: 2. The CDR3 is 15 residues long. Germline V lookup: CDR1 SGHTA, CDR2 FQGNSA. This CDR3 is CASSLRLAGTGELFF. The CDR3 DNA follows: TGTGCCAGCAGCTTGAGACTAGCGGGGACCGGGGAGCTGTTTTTT.

The V call is TRBV5-1, the J call TRBJ2-2, with 7 bases identical to TRBD1. The CDR3 contains 15 residues. Trimming took 2 bases from V and 3 from J; bases not matched to a gene: 4. Germline assignment: CDR1 SGHRS and CDR2 YFSETQ. DNA of the CDR3: TGCGCCAGCAGCTTCCGGGACAGCTACACCGGGGAGCTGTTTTTT. Amino acid sequence: CASSFRDSYTGELFF.

V and J are TRBV7-9 and TRBJ2-3; D is perhaps TRBD2 (5 bases). The CDR3 sequence is 18 residues long. Germline V gene sequence: CDR1 SEHNR, CDR2 FQNEAQ (reference sequence). V was cut by 0 bases and J by 0 bases, with 16 bases left in between. In nucleotides, the CDR3 is TGTGCCAGCAGCTTAGCGCTGGTCTACGGACTTAGCACAGATACGCAGTATTTT. Encoded protein: CASSLALVYGLSTDTQYF.

The chain recombines TRBV11-1 with TRBJ1-2; TRBD1 aligns across 7 bases. CDR1 is SGHAT and CDR2 is FQDESV in the germline V gene (reference sequence). V lost 5 bases to trimming and J lost 5 bases; unmatched junction nucleotides: 2. CDR3 size: 12 residues. The CDR3 sequence: CASSRDRYGYTF. The CDR3 nucleotides read TGTGCCAGCAGCCGGGACAGATATGGCTACACCTTC.

The gene calls are TRBV5-1 and TRBJ2-7, with 7 nucleotides matching TRBD2. The CDR3 has 15 residues. Germline CDR1 SGHRS, CDR2 YFSETQ. V lost 2 bases to trimming and J lost 1 base; unmatched junction nucleotides: 6. The CDR3 nucleotides are TGCGCCAGCAGCTTAGGCGGGAGCGCTTCCTACGAGCAGTACTTC. Translation gives CASSLGGSASYEQYF.

The V gene is TRBV28, the J gene TRBJ2-4; the match to TRBD1 covers 7 bases. This CDR3 is built from 15 residues. Trimming at V came to 5 bases and at J to 0 bases, leaving 4 bases not matched to a gene. Germline V gene data show CDR1 as MDHEN and CDR2 as SYDVKM. The CDR3 is CASSRQGLAKNIQYF. The CDR3 nucleotides read TGTGCCAGCAGTCGACAGGGCTTAGCCAAAAACATTCAGTACTTC.

The rearrangement uses TRBV5-1 and TRBJ1-4, with 10 nucleotides matching TRBD1. This CDR3 spans 15 amino acids. Unmatched junction bases numbered 4, after V lost 0 bases and J lost 8 bases. Germline V gene sequence: CDR1 SGHRS, CDR2 YFSETQ. The CDR3 loop reads CASSLGATGGEKLFF. The CDR3 DNA sequence: TGCGCCAGCAGCTTGGGGGCGACAGGGGGCGAAAAACTGTTTTTT. Based on the CDR3 plus reference TRBV5-1 and TRBJ1-4, the full variable domain is KAGVTQTPRYLIKTRGQQVTLSCSPISGHRSVSWYQQTPGQGLQFLFEYFSETQRNKGNFPGRFSGRQFSNSRSEMNVSTLELGDSALYLCASSLGATGGEKLFFGSGTQLSVL.

The rearrangement joins TRBV9 to TRBJ2-7, with 8 bases aligning to TRBD1. Per germline, CDR1 SGDLS and CDR2 YYNGEE. Trimming at V came to 5 bases and at J to 2 bases, leaving 6 bases not matched to a gene. This CDR3 comprises 14 residues. The CDR3, as DNA: TGTGCCAGCAGTCACGGACAGGGCACCTACGAGCAGTACTTC. Translating gives CASSHGQGTYEQYF. The full variable domain, rest sourced from reference TRBV9 and TRBJ2-7, is DSGVTQTPKHLITATGQRVTLRCSPRSGDLSVYWYQQSLDQGLQFLIQYYNGEERAKGNILERFSAQQFPDLHSELNLSSLELGDSALYFCASSHGQGTYEQYFGPGTRLTVT.

The chain employs TRBV30 and TRBJ1-6; TRBD1 matches 7 bases. CDR1 and CDR2 from the germline V gene are GTSNPN and SVGIG (reference sequence). The CDR3 contains 17 residues. V was clipped by 1 base and J by 7 bases; unmatched bases: 13. CDR3 DNA: TGTGCCTGGAGTGCGGTACGGACAGGATTGGGGAATTCACCCCTCCACTTT. It encodes CAWSAVRTGLGNSPLHF. Complete variable domain (other parts from reference TRBV30 and TRBJ1-6): SQTIHQWPATLVQPVGSPLSLECTVEGTSNPNLYWYRQAAGRGLQLLFYSVGIGQISSEVPQNLSASRPQDRQFILSSKKLLLSDSGFYLCAWSAVRTGLGNSPLHFGNGTRLTVT.

The chain combines TRBV24-1 with TRBJ1-5; maybe TRBD1 (6 bases). CDR1 is KGHDR and CDR2 is SFDVKD in the germline V gene. The CDR3 runs 18 residues. V lost 2 bases and J 0 bases, leaving 16 bases between the germline ends. As DNA, the CDR3 is TGTGCCACCAGTGATTCGGGACAAGGGGCATCTAGCAATCAGCCCCAGCATTTT. It translates to CATSDSGQGASSNQPQHF.

This chain connects TRBV20-1 to TRBJ2-7; TRBD1 agrees at 8 bases. CDR3 length: 14 amino acids. V lost 3 bases and J lost 3; bases outside the gene matches: 7. Germline CDR1 DFQATT, CDR2 SNEGSKA (reference sequence). CDR3 protein: CSASHKDRDYEQYF. The CDR3, as DNA: TGCAGTGCTAGTCACAAGGACAGGGACTACGAGCAGTACTTC.

This chain links TRBV7-8 with TRBJ1-1, with unresolved D. CDR1 and CDR2 from the germline V gene are SGHVS and FQNEAQ. V lost 5 bases to trimming and J lost 5 bases, with 12 bases between them. This CDR3 is 13 amino acids long. CDR3 residues: CASSLDTGTEAFF. The CDR3 DNA follows: TGTGCCAGCAGCCTAGACACGGGAACTGAAGCTTTCTTT.

This chain links TRBV5-1 with TRBJ1-1, with 9 bases fitting TRBD1. The CDR3 extends over 16 amino acids. The J segment lost 1 base and the V segment lost 4 bases, leaving 8 bases of the junction unmatched. Germline CDR1 is SGHRS and CDR2 is YFSETQ. This CDR3 is CASSTNRGQGNTEAFF. In nucleotides, the CDR3 is TGCGCCAGCAGCACCAACAGGGGGCAGGGGAACACTGAAGCTTTCTTT.

The DNA of the CDR3 is TGTGCTAGTGGTTTGGAAAAGGAGAGCTCCTATAATTCACCCCTCCACTTT. Encoded protein: CASGLEKESSYNSPLHF. V is TRBV12-5 and J is TRBJ1-6; D gene uncertain. Germline V gene lookup returns CDR1 LGHNT and CDR2 FRNRAP. Trimming shortened V by 1 base and J by 0 bases, and 10 bases separated the two germline ends. The CDR3 spans 17 residues.

The V gene is TRBV11-2, the J gene TRBJ2-7; 9 bases match TRBD1. This CDR3 spans 13 amino acids. CDR1 SGHAT and CDR2 FQNNGV come from the germline V gene. Losses at the gene ends were 5 bases for V and 9 bases for J; bases not matched to a gene: 8. The CDR3 protein is CASSTTGGVGQYF. As DNA, the CDR3 is TGTGCCAGCAGCACGACAGGGGGGGTTGGGCAGTACTTC.

The chain couples TRBV29-1 to TRBJ2-3; 8 bases map to TRBD1. V lost 7 bases, J lost 4 bases, and 7 bases stayed unmatched. The germline V gene encodes CDR1 SQVTM and CDR2 ANQGSEA. This CDR3 is built from 13 residues. The CDR3 sequence is CSALGQGADTQYF. The CDR3 DNA sequence: TGCAGCGCTCTCGGACAGGGAGCAGATACGCAGTATTTT.

The chain uses TRBV27 and TRBJ1-5; D unresolved. CDR1 and CDR2 from the germline V gene are MNHEY and SMNVEV (reference sequence). V was shortened by 1 base and J by 2 bases, with 9 bases between the two germline ends. This CDR3 is built from 15 residues. Here the CDR3 DNA reads TGTGCCAGCAGTTTATTTACATCCGGCAATCAGCCCCAGCATTTT. Its translation: CASSLFTSGNQPQHF.